This TCR beta chain originates from a study of T cells in Graves' hyperthyroidism and ophthalmopathy. Study observations and caveats: It was a median approximately 7.1 months before onset that the model predicted ophthalmopathy.

For this clonotype: Its specificity is not known.

V trimming: 2 bases; J trimming: 4 bases; junction bases outside the gene matches: 8. CDR1 and CDR2 (germline): KGHDR, SFDVKD. This CDR3 spans 16 amino acids. The source material, RNA transcripts, was used to amplify TCR beta CDR3 regions. An initial round of RT-PCR targeting the TCR CDR3 relied on the HTBI primer set. TCRdb re-derived calls from the multiplex PCR reads in MiXCR, one entry per CDR3 protein. This table holds more than 300,000 distinct CDR3 sequences, about 13% found once. The sequenced sample consisted of blood. The source of this sequence is a woman younger than 35 with Graves' hyperthyroidism. The J gene is TRBJ1-1, the V gene TRBV24-1, with 8 nucleotides matching TRBD1. The CDR3: CATSDSGDRGGTEAFF. CDR3 DNA: TGTGCCACCAGTGATTCGGGCGACAGGGGAGGCACTGAAGCTTTCTTT.